This T cell receptor beta chain was identified in a study of response to subunit inactivated influenza vaccine. Whole-study results and caveats: Each seasonal flu vaccination may recruit only limited new T cells, authors suggested.

TCRdb ran MiXCR on the RT-PCR reads and lists one entry per CDR3 protein. The sample lists roughly 500,000 distinct CDR3 sequences; approximately 16% were seen once. Concerning this clonotype itself: Its antigen remains unidentified.

Germline V lookup: CDR1 MNHNY, CDR2 SVGAGI (reference sequence). Trimming shortened V by 6 bases and J by 9 bases, and 9 bases separated the two germline ends. There are 11 residues in the CDR3. This sequence joins TRBV6-6 and TRBJ2-1; possibly TRBD2 for D (5 bases). This receptor was obtained from a man between 50 and 75 years old who received an inactivated influenza vaccine. The material was CD4+ T cells sorted from PBMCs, obtained around 25 months after vaccination. The CDR3 sequence: CASSGKGEQFF. DNA for the CDR3: TGTGCCAGCAGCGGGAAAGGTGAGCAGTTCTTC.